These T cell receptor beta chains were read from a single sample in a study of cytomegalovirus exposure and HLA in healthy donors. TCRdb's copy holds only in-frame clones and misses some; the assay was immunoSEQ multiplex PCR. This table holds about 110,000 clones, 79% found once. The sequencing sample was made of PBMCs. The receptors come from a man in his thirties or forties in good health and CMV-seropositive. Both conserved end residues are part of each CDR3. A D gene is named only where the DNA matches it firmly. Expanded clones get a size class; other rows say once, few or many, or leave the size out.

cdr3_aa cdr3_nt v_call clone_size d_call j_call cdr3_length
CASSYFLWGRPGKLFF TGTGCCAGCAGTTACTTCCTCTGGGGGCGACCTGGAAAACTGTTTTTT TRBV6-5 NA NA TRBJ1-4 16
CASSWWGGGKETQYF TGTGCCAGCAGCTGGTGGGGAGGGGGAAAAGAGACCCAGTACTTC TRBV5-6 NA NA TRBJ2-5 15
CASSVPTGETQYF TGTGCCAGCAGTGTGCCAACCGGAGAGACCCAGTACTTC TRBV25-1 NA NA TRBJ2-5 13
CASRNSGQYQETQYF TGTGCCAGTAGAAATTCGGGACAGTACCAAGAGACCCAGTACTTC TRBV19 NA TRBD1 TRBJ2-5 15
CASSLLPPDDRGCEQYF TGCGCCAGCAGCCTCCTCCCCCCGGACGACAGGGGGTGCGAGCAGTACTTC TRBV23-1 NA TRBD1 TRBJ2-7 17
CASSIRQGRPNEKLFF TGTGCCAGCAGTATCAGGCAGGGTCGTCCTAATGAAAAACTGTTTTTT TRBV2 NA NA TRBJ1-4 16
CASSQDRETQYF TGCGCCAGCAGCCAAGATCGAGAGACCCAGTACTTC TRBV4-1 NA NA TRBJ2-5 12
CASSTRTGRGYTF TGTGCCAGCAGTACCCGGACAGGTCGCGGCTACACCTTC TRBV27 once TRBD1 TRBJ1-2 13
CAWGLAAYTGELFF TGTGCCTGGGGACTAGCGGCGTACACCGGGGAGCTGTTTTTT TRBV30 NA TRBD2 TRBJ2-2 14
CASSLESPGNEQFF TGCGCCAGCAGCTTGGAATCTCCGGGGAATGAGCAGTTCTTC TRBV5-1 NA NA TRBJ2-1 14
CSGAFGETQYF TGCAGTGGGGCGTTCGGAGAGACCCAGTACTTC TRBV20-1 NA NA TRBJ2-5 11
CASSPAGETDTQYF TGTGCCAGCTCACCGGCAGGGGAGACAGATACGCAGTATTTT TRBV18 NA NA TRBJ2-3 14
CASSSGTGGYQPQHF TGTGCCAGCAGCTCCGGGACAGGGGGCTATCAGCCCCAGCATTTT TRBV11-2 once TRBD1 TRBJ1-5 15
CASSLRGHTYNEQFF TGTGCCAGCAGTTTAAGGGGACATACGTACAATGAGCAGTTCTTC TRBV27 NA NA TRBJ2-1 15
CASSGSGTGGETQYF TGTGCCAGCAGCGGGTCCGGGACAGGGGGGGAGACCCAGTACTTC TRBV7-2 NA TRBD1 TRBJ2-5 15
CASSLAGEGRRNSPLHF TGTGCCAGCAGCTTAGCGGGGGAGGGTAGGCGGAATTCACCCCTCCACTTT TRBV7-8 NA NA TRBJ1-6 17
CASSLRDSYEQYF TGTGCCAGCAGCTTGAGGGACAGCTACGAGCAGTACTTC TRBV11-3 NA TRBD1 TRBJ2-7 13
CATRDMLYGYTF TGTGCCACCCGGGACATGCTCTATGGCTACACCTTC TRBV19 many NA TRBJ1-2 12
CASSRDRVLLSYGYTF TGTGCCAGTAGTCGGGACAGGGTTCTTCTAAGCTATGGCTACACCTTC TRBV19 NA TRBD1 TRBJ1-2 16
CASSYQGQISGEAFF TGTGCCAGCAGCTACCAGGGACAGATAAGCGGTGAAGCTTTCTTT TRBV13 NA TRBD1 TRBJ1-1 15
CAISGFSRGHSETQYF TGTGCCATCAGTGGATTTTCGAGGGGGCATTCGGAGACCCAGTACTTC TRBV10-3 NA TRBD1 TRBJ2-5 16
CAWKAGANYGYTF TGTGCCTGGAAGGCCGGGGCTAACTATGGCTACACCTTC TRBV30 NA NA TRBJ1-2 13